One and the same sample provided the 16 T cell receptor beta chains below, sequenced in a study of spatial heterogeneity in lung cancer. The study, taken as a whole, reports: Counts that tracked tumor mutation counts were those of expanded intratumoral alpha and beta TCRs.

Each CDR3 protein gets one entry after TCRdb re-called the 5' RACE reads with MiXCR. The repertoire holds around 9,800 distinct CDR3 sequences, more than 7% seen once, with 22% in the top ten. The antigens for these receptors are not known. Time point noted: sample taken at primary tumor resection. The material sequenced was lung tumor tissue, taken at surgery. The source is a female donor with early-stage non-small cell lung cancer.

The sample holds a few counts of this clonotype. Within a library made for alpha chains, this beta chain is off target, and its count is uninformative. The CDR3 DNA reads as TGTGCCAGCAGTGAAAAGGGGATGAACACTGAAGCTTTCTTT. The encoded protein is CASSEKGMNTEAFF. This chain uses TRBV6-1 with TRBJ1-1; TRBD1 might be the D (5 bases). This CDR3 spans 14 amino acids. With 2 bases removed from V and 0 bases from J, the gap between germline ends came to 7 bases. Per the germline V gene, CDR1 is MNHNS and CDR2 is SASEGT.

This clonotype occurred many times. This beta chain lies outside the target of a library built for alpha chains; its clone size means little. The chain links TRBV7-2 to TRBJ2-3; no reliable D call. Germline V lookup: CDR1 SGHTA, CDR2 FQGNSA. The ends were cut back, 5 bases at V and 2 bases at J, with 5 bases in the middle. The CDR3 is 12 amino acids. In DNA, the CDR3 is TGTGCCAGCAGCCCATCCACAGATACGCAGTATTTT. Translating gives CASSPSTDTQYF.

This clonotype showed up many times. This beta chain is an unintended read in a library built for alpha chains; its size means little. CDR3 in amino acids: CASRPWLSTYNEQFF. CDR3 DNA sequence: TGTGCCAGCAGACCTTGGCTTTCGACCTACAATGAGCAGTTCTTC. V is TRBV2 and J is TRBJ2-1; D not certain. Germline CDR1 and CDR2: SNHLY and FYNNEI. The ends were cut back, 6 bases at V and 2 bases at J, with 14 bases in the middle. This CDR3 spans 15 amino acids.

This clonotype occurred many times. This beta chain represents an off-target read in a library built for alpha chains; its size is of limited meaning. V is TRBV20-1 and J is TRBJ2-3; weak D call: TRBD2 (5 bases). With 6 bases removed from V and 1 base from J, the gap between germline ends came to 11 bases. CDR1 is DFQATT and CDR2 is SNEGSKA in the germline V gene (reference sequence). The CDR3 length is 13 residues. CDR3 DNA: TGCAGTGCCGCCCCCGGGGGCACAGATACGCAGTATTTT. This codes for CSAAPGGTDTQYF.

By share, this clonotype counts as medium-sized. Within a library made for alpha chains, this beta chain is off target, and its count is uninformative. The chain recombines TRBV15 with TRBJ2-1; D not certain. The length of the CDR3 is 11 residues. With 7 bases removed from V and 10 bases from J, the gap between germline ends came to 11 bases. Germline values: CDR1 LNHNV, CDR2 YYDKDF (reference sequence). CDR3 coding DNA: TGTGCCACCACCATAGAAGGGGAGCAGTTCTTC. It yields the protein CATTIEGEQFF. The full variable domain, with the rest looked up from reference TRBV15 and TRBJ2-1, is DAMVIQNPRYQVTQFGKPVTLSCSQTLNHNVMYWYQQKSSQAPKLLFHYYDKDFNNEADTPDNFQSRRPNTSFCFLDIRSPGLGDTAMYLCATTIEGEQFFGPGTRLTVL.

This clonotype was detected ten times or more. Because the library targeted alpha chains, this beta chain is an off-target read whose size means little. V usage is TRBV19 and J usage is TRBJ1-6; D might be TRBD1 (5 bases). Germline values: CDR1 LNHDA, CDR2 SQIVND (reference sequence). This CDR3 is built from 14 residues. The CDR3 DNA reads TGTGCAAGCTCTAGGGGCGGTTATAATTCACCCCTCCACTTT. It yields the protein CASSRGGYNSPLHF.

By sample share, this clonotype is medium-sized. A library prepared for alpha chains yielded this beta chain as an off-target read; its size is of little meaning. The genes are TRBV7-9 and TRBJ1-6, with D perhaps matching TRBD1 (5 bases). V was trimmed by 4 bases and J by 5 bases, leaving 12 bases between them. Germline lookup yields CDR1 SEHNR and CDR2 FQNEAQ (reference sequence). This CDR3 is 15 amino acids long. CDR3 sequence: CASSSDSGHNSPLHF. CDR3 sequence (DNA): TGTGCCAGCAGCTCGGACTCGGGACATAATTCACCCCTCCACTTT.

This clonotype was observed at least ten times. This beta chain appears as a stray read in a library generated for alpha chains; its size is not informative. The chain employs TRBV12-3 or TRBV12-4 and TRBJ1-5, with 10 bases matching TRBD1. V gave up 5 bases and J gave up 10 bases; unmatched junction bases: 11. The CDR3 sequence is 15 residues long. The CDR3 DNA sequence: TGTGCCAGCAGTACCGGGACAGGGGATATAGGTCCCCAGCATTTT. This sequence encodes CASSTGTGDIGPQHF.

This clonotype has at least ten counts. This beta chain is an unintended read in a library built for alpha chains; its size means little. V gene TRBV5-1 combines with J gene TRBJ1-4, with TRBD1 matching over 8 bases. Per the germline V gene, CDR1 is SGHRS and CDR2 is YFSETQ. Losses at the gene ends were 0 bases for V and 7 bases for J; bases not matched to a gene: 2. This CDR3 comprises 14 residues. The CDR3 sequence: CASSLGQGSEKLFF. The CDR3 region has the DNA TGCGCCAGCAGCTTGGGACAGGGGAGTGAAAAACTGTTTTTT.

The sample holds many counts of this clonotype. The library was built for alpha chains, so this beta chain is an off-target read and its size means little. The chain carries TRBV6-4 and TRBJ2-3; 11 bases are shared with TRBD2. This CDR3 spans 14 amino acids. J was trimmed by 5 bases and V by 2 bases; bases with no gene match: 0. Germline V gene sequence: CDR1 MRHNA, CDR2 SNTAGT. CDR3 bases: TGTGCCAGCAGTGACACTAGCGGGGGAGATACGCAGTATTTT. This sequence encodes CASSDTSGGDTQYF.

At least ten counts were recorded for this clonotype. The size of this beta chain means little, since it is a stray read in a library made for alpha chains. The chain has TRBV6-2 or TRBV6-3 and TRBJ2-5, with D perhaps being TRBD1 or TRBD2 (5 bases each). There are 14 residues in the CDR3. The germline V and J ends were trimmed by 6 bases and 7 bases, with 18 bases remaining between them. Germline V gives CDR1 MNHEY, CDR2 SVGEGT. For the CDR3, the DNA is TGTGCCAGCAGCCTTGCCAGCTCGAGGGGGACCCAGTACTTC. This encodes CASSLASSRGTQYF.

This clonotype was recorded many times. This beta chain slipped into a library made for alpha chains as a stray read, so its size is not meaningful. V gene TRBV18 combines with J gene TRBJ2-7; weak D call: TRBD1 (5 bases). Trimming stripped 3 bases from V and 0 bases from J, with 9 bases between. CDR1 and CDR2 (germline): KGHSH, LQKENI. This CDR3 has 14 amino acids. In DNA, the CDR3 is TGTGCCAGCTCACCGGGGCCTGGCTCCTACGAGCAGTACTTC. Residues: CASSPGPGSYEQYF.

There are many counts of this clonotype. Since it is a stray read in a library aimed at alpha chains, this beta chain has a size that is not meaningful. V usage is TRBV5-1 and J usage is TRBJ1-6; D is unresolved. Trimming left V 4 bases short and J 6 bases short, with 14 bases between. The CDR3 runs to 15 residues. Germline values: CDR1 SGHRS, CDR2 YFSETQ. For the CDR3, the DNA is TGCGCCAGCAGCCCGGACGGCAGAAGTAATTCACCCCTCCACTTT. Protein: CASSPDGRSNSPLHF.

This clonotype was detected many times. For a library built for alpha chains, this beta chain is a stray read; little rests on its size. The CDR3 DNA follows: TGTGCCAGCAGCCGCCCATCGGAGCCCGGGGAGCTGTTTTTT. It specifies CASSRPSEPGELFF. The V and J genes are TRBV11-2 and TRBJ2-2; D call uncertain. The CDR3 has 14 amino acids. V was clipped by 5 bases and J by 6 bases, with 13 bases between them. Germline CDR1 reads SGHAT; CDR2 reads FQNNGV.

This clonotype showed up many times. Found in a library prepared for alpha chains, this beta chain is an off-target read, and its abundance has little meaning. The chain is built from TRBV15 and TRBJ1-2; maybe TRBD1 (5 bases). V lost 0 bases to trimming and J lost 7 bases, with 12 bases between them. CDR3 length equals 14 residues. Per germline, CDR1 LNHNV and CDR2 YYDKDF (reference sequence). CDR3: CATSRDTQAGGYTF. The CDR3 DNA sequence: TGTGCCACCAGCAGAGATACACAGGCTGGTGGCTACACCTTC.

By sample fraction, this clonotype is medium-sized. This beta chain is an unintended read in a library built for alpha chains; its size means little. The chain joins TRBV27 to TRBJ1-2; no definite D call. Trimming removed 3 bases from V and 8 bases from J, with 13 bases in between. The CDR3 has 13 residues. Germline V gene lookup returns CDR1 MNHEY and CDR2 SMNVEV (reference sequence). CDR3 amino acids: CASSFSGNEGYTF. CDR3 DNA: TGTGCCAGCAGTTTCTCCGGTAACGAAGGCTACACCTTC.